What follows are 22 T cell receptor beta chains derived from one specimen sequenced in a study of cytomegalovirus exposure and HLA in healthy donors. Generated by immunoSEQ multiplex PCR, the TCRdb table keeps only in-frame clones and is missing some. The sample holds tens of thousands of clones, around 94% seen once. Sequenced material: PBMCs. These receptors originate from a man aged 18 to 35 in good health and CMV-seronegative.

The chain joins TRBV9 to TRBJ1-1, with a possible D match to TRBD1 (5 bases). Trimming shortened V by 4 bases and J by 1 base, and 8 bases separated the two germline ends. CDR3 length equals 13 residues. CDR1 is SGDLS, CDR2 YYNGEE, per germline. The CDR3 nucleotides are TGTGCCAGCAGCTTGGACAAGAACACTGAAGCTTTCTTT. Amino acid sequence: CASSLDKNTEAFF.

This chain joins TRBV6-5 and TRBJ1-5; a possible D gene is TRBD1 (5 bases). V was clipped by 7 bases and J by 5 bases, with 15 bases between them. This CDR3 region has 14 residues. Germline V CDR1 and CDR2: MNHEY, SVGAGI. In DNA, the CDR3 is TGTGCCAGCAACAACAGGATGGGGCATCAGCCCCAGCATTTT. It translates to CASNNRMGHQPQHF.

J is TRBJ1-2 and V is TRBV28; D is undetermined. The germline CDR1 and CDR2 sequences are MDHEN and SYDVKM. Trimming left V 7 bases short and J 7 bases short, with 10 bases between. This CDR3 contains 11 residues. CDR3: CASTPGSGYTF. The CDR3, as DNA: TGTGCCAGCACCCCGGGGAGTGGCTACACCTTC.

The CDR3 sequence: CASSSNTQGLREKLFF. The DNA for the CDR3 is TGTGCCAGCAGCTCGAATACACAGGGGCTTAGGGAAAAACTGTTTTTT. V is TRBV5-4 and J is TRBJ1-4, with TRBD1 matching 7 bases. This CDR3 comprises 16 residues. CDR1 and CDR2 (germline): SGHNT, YYREEE (reference sequence). V gave up 3 bases and J gave up 8 bases; unmatched junction bases: 13.

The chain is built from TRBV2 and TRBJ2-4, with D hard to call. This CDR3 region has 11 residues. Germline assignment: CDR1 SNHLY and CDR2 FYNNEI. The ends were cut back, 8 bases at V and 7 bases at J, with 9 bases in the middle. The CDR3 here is CASVSSNIQYF. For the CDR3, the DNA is TGTGCCAGCGTCTCCTCGAACATTCAGTACTTC.

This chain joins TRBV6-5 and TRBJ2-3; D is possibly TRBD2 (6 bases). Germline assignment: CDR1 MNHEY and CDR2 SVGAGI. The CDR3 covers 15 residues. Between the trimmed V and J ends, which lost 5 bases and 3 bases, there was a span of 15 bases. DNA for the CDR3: TGTGCCAGCAGTACGGGGACTCTGGGGACAGATACGCAGTATTTT. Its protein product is CASSTGTLGTDTQYF.

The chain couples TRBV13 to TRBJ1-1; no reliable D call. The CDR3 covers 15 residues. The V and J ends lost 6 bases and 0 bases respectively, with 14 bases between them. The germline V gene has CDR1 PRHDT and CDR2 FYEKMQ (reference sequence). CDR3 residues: CASRARKEMNTEAFF. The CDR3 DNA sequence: TGTGCCAGCAGAGCGCGGAAGGAAATGAACACTGAAGCTTTCTTT.

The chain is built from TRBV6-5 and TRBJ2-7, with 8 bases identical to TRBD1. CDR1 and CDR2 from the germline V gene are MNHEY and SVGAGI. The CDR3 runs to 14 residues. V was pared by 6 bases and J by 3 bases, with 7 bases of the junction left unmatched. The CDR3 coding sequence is TGTGCCAGCAGAGAACCCGGGACAGGCTACGAGCAGTACTTC. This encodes CASREPGTGYEQYF.

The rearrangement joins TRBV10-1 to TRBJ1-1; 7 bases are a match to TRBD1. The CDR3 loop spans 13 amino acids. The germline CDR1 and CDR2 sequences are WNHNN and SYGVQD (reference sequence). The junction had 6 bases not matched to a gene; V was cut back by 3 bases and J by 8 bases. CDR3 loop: CASSEASGGEAFF. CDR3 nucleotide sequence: TGCGCCAGCAGTGAAGCCTCAGGGGGGGAAGCTTTCTTT.

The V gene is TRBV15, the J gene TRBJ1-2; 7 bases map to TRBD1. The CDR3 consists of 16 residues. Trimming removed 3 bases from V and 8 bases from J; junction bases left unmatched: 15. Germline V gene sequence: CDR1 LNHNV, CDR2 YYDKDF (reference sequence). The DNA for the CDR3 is TGTGCCACCAGCAGGACTAACAGGGGAAGGGAAGAAGGCTACACCTTC. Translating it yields CATSRTNRGREEGYTF.

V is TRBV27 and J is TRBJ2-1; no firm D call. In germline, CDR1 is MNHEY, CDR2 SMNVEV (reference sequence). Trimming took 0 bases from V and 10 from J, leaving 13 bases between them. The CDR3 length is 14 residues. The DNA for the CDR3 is TGTGCCAGCAGTTTATCGCCCTTTCTACCGGAGCAGTTCTTC. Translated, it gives CASSLSPFLPEQFF.

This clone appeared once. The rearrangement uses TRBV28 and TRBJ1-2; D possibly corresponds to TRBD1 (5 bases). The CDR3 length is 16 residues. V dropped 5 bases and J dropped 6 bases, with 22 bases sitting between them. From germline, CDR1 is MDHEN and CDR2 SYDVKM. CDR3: CASSLYSGQGGNGYTF. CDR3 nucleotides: TGTGCCAGCAGTCTCTATAGTGGTCAGGGTGGTAATGGCTACACCTTC.

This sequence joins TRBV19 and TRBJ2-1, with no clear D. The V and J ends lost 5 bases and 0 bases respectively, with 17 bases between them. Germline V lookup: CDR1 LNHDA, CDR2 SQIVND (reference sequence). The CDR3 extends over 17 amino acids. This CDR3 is CASSLNPPSSSYNEQFF. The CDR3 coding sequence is TGTGCCAGTAGTCTCAACCCGCCCTCGAGCTCCTACAATGAGCAGTTCTTC.

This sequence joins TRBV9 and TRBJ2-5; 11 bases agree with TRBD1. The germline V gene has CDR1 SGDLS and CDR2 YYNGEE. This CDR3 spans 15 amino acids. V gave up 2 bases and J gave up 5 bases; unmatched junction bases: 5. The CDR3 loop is CASSVTGTGGETQYF. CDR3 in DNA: TGTGCCAGCAGCGTTACCGGGACAGGGGGGGAGACCCAGTACTTC.

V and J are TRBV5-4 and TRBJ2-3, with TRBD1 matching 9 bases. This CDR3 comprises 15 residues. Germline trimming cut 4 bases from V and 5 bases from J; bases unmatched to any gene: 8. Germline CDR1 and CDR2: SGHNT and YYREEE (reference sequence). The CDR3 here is CASSPGDRDVDTQYF. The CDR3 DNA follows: TGTGCCAGCAGCCCTGGGGACAGGGATGTAGATACGCAGTATTTT.

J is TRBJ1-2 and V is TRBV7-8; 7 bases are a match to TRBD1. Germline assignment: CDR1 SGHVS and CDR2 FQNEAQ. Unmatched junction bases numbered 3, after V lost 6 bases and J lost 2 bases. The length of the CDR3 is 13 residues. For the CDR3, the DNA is TGTGCCAGCAGTCAGGACAGGAACTATGGCTACACCTTC. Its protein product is CASSQDRNYGYTF.

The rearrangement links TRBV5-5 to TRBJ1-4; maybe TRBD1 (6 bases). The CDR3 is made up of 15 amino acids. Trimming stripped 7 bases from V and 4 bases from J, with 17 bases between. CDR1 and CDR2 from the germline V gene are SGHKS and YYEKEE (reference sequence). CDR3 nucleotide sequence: TGTGCCAGCGGGGGCCTCGGCAGAGATAATGAAAAACTGTTTTTT. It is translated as CASGGLGRDNEKLFF.

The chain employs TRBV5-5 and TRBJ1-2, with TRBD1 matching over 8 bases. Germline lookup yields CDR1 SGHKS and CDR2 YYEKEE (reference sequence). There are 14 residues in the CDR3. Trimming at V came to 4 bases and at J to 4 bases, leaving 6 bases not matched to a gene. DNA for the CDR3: TGTGCCAGCAGCGCCCAGACAGGGGCCTATGGCTACACCTTC. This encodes CASSAQTGAYGYTF.

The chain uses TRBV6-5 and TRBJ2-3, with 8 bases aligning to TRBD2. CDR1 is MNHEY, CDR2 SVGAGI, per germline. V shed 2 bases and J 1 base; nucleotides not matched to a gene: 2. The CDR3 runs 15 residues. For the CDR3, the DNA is TGTGCCAGCAGTTACGAGCGGGGGCGCACAGATACGCAGTATTTT. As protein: CASSYERGRTDTQYF.

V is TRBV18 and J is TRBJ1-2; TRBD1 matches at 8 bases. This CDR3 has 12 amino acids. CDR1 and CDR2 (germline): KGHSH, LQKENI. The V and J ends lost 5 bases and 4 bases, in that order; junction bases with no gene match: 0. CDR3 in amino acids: CASSTGGYGYTF. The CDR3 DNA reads TGTGCCAGCTCAACAGGGGGCTATGGCTACACCTTC.

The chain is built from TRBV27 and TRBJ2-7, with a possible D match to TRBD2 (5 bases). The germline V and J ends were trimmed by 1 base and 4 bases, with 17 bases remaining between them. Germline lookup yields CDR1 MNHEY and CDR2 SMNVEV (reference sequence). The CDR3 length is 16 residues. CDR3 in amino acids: CASSLLPGNGEYEQYF. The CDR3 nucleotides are TGTGCCAGCAGTTTATTACCCGGGAATGGAGAATACGAGCAGTACTTC.

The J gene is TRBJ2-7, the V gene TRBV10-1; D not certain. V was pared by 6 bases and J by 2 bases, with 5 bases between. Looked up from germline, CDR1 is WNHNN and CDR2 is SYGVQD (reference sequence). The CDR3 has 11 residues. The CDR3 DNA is TGCGCCAGCAGCGACACCTACGAGCAGTACTTC. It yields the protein CASSDTYEQYF.